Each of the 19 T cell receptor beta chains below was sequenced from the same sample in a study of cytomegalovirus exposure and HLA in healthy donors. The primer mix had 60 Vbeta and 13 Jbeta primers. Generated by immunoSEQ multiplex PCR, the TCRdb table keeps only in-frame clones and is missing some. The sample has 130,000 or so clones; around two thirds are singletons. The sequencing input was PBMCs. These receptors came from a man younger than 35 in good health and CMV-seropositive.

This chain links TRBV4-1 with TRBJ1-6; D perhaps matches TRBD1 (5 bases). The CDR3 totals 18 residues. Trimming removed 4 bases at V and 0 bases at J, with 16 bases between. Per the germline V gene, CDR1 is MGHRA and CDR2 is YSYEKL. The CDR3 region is CASSPRGGANSYNSPLHF. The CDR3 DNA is TGCGCCAGCAGCCCTCGGGGAGGGGCAAACTCCTATAATTCACCCCTCCACTTT.

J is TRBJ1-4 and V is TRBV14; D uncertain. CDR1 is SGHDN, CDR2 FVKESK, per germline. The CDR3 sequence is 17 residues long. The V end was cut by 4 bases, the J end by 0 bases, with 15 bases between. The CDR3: CASSLYIGLTTNEKLFF. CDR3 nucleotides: TGTGCCAGCAGCCTTTACATTGGACTGACAACTAATGAAAAACTGTTTTTT.

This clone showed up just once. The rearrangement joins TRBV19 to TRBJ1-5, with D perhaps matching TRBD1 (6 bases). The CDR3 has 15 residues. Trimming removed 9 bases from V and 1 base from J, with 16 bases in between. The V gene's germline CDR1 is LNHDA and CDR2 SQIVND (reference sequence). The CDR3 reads CASTPLTGSNQPQHF. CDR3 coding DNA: TGTGCCAGCACGCCGTTAACAGGGAGCAATCAGCCCCAGCATTTT.

Here the CDR3 reads CASSSAGVQANYGYTF. In DNA, the CDR3 is TGTGCCAGCAGTTCGGCAGGGGTTCAGGCTAACTATGGCTACACCTTC. The V and J genes are TRBV28 and TRBJ1-2, with D perhaps TRBD1 (6 bases). This CDR3 contains 16 residues. From germline, CDR1 is MDHEN and CDR2 SYDVKM. The ends were cut back, 4 bases at V and 0 bases at J, with 15 bases in the middle.

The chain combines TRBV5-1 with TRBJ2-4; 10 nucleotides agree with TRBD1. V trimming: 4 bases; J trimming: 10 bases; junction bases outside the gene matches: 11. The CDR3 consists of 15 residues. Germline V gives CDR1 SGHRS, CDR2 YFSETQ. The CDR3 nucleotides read TGCGCCAGCAGCGTCGGCTCCGGGACAGGGGAAATTCAGTACTTC. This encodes CASSVGSGTGEIQYF.

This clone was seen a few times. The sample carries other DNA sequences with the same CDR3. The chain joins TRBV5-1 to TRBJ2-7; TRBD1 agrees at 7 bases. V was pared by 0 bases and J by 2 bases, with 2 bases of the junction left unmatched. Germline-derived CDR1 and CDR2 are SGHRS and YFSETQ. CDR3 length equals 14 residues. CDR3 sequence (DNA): TGCGCCAGCAGCTTGGCGGGACAGACCTACGAGCAGTACTTC. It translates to CASSLAGQTYEQYF.

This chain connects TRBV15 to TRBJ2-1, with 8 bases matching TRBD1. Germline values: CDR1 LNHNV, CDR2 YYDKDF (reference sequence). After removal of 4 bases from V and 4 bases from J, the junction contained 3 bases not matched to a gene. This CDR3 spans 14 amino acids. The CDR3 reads CATSKTGVYNEQFF. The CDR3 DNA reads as TGTGCCACCAGCAAGACAGGGGTTTACAATGAGCAGTTCTTC.

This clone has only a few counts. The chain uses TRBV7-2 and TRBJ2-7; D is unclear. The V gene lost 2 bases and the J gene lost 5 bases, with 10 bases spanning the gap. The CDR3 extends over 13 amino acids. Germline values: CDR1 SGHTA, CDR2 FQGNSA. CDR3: CASSLWAANEQYF. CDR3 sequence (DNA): TGTGCCAGCAGCTTATGGGCTGCCAACGAGCAGTACTTC.

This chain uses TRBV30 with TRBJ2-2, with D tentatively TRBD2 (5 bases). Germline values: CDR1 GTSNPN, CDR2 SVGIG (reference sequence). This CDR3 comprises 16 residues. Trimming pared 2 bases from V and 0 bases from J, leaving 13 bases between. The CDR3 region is CAWSLRTPANTGELFF. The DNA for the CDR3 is TGTGCCTGGAGTTTACGGACTCCTGCGAACACCGGGGAGCTGTTTTTT.

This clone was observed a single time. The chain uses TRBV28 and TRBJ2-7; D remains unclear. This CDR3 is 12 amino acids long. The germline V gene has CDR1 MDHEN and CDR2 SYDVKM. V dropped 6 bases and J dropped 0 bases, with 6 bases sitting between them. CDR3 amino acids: CASSPSSYEQYF. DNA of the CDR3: TGTGCCAGCAGCCCCAGCTCCTACGAGCAGTACTTC.

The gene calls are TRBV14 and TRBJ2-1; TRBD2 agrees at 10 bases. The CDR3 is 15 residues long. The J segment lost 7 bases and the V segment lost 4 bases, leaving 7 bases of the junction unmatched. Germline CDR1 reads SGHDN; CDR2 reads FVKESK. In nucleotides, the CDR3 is TGTGCCAGCAGCCCAAAAGCGGGGGGGCAAAATGAGCAGTTCTTC. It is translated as CASSPKAGGQNEQFF.

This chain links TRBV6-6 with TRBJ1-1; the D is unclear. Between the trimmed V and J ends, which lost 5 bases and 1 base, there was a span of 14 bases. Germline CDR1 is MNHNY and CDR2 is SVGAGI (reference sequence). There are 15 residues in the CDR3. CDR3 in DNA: TGTGCCAGCAGTCTTACGGGGTCAGGGAACACTGAAGCTTTCTTT. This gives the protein CASSLTGSGNTEAFF.

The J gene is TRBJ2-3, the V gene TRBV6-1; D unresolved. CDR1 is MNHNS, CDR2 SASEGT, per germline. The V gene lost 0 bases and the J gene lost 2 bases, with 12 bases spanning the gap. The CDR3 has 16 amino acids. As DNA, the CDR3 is TGTGCCAGCAGTGAAGCTGGGCCCTCCCTCACAGATACGCAGTATTTT. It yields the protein CASSEAGPSLTDTQYF.

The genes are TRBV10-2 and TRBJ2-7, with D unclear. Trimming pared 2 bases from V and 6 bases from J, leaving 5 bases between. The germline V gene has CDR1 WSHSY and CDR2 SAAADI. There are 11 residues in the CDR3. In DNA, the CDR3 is TGCGCCAGCAGTGAGCCGGGCGAGCAGTACTTC. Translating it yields CASSEPGEQYF.

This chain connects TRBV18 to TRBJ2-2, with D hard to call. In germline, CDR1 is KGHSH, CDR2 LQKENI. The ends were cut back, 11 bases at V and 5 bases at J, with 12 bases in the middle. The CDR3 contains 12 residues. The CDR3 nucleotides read TGTGCCGGTGGCCCTGCTACCGGGGAGCTGTTTTTT. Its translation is CAGGPATGELFF. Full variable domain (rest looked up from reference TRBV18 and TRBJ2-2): NAGVMQNPRHLVRRRGQEARLRCSPMKGHSHVYWYRQLPEEGLKFMVYLQKENIIDESGMPKERFSAEFPKEGPSILRIQQVVRGDSAAYFCAGGPATGELFFGEGSRLTVL.

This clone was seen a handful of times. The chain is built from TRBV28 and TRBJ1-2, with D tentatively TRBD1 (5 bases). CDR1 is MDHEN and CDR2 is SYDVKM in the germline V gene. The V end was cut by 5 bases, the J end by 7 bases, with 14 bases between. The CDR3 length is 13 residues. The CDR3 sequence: CASSPGQGGGYTF. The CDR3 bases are TGTGCCAGCAGTCCGGGGCAGGGAGGTGGCTACACCTTC.

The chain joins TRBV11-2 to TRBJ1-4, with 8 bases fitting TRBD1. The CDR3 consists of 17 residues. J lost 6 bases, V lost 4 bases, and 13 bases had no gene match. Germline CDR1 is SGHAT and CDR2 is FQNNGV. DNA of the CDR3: TGTGCCAGCAGCTACCCGGACAGGGCCTTGCTAGATGAAAAACTGTTTTTT. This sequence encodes CASSYPDRALLDEKLFF.

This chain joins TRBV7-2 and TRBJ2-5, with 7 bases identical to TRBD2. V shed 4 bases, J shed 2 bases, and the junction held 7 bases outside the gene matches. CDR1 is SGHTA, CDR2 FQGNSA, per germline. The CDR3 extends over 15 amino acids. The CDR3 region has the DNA TGTGCCAGCAGCTCCCAATCGGGAGGTCAAGAGACCCAGTACTTC. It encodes CASSSQSGGQETQYF.

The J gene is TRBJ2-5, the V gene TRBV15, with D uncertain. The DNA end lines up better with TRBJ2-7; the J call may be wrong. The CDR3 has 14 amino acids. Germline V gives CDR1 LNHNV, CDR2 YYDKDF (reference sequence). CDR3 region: CATSRARGAYEQYF. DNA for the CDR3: TGTGCCACCAGCAGAGCTCGCGGAGCCTACGAGCAGTACTTC.